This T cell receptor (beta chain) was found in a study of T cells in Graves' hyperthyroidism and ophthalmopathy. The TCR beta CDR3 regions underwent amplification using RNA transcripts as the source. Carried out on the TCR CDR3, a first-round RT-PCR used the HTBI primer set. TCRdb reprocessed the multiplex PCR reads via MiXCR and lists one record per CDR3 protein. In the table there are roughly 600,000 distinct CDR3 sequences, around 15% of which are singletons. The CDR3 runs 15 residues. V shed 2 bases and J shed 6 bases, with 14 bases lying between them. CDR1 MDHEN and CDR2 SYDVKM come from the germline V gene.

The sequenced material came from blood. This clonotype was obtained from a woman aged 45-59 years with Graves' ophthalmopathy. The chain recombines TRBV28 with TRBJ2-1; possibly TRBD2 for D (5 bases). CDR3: CASSLREPPVNEQFF. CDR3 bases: TGTGCCAGCAGTTTAAGGGAGCCCCCGGTCAATGAGCAGTTCTTC.